The 14 T cell receptor beta chains listed next were all sequenced from one sample in a study of cytomegalovirus exposure and HLA in healthy donors. Vbeta (60) and Jbeta (13) primers were used in the PCR. TCRdb's copy holds only in-frame clones and misses some; the assay was immunoSEQ multiplex PCR. The sample lists some 140,000 clones, approximately 82% occurring once. Source material: PBMCs. The origin of the receptors is a man aged 35 to 55 in good health and CMV-seronegative.

The chain combines TRBV6-4 with TRBJ1-2; D uncertain. The CDR3 totals 13 residues. Trimming removed 4 bases from V and 2 bases from J, with 8 bases in between. The germline CDR1 and CDR2 sequences are MRHNA and SNTAGT. DNA for the CDR3: TGTGCCAGCAGTGCGGGATTAAACTATGGCTACACCTTC. This sequence encodes CASSAGLNYGYTF.

The table lists this clone with a count of one. Distinct nucleotide sequences in the sample also encode this CDR3. V is TRBV2 and J is TRBJ1-1; no clear D. This CDR3 is 10 amino acids long. Deletions cut 7 bases from V and 8 bases from J, with 8 bases between. From germline, CDR1 is SNHLY and CDR2 FYNNEI. DNA for the CDR3: TGTGCCAGCATAGAGGAGGAAGCTTTCTTT. It translates to CASIEEEAFF.

This clone occurred a few times. The chain uses TRBV5-6 and TRBJ2-7; the D is unclear. V dropped 4 bases and J dropped 2 bases, with 7 bases sitting between them. The CDR3 has 12 residues. Germline assignment: CDR1 SGHDT and CDR2 YYEEEE. The chain's CDR3 is CASSLNPYEQYF. DNA of the CDR3: TGTGCCAGCAGCCTAAACCCCTACGAGCAGTACTTC. The full variable domain, completed using reference TRBV5-6 and TRBJ2-7, is DAGVTQSPTHLIKTRGQQVTLRCSPKSGHDTVSWYQQALGQGPQFIFQYYEEEERQRGNFPDRFSGHQFPNYSSELNVNALLLGDSALYLCASSLNPYEQYFGPGTRLTVT.

V and J are TRBV7-9 and TRBJ2-1; 9 positions agree with TRBD1. After removal of 5 bases from V and 0 bases from J, the junction contained 5 bases not matched to a gene. The CDR3 is 16 amino acids. Germline CDR1 SEHNR, CDR2 FQNEAQ (reference sequence). The DNA for the CDR3 is TGTGCCAGCAGCCCCGGGACAGGGAGCTCCTACAATGAGCAGTTCTTC. Translated, it gives CASSPGTGSSYNEQFF.

This chain uses TRBV7-2 with TRBJ2-1; 7 bases agree with TRBD1. CDR3 length: 14 amino acids. Germline V CDR1 and CDR2: SGHTA, FQGNSA. After removal of 5 bases from V and 3 bases from J, the junction contained 4 bases not matched to a gene. As DNA, the CDR3 is TGTGCCAGCAGCCTCCGGGACAGCTACAATGAGCAGTTCTTC. Protein: CASSLRDSYNEQFF.

The chain employs TRBV5-4 and TRBJ2-6; the D gene is possibly TRBD1 (6 bases). CDR1 is SGHNT, CDR2 YYREEE, per germline (reference sequence). The CDR3 covers 18 residues. V gave up 1 base and J gave up 5 bases, with 19 bases separating them. CDR3 in DNA: TGTGCCAGCAGCTTGACCGGGACAAGGGGGATTTGGGCCAACGTCCTGACTTTC. It translates to CASSLTGTRGIWANVLTF.

The sample holds a few counts of this clone. The chain uses TRBV4-2 and TRBJ1-2; TRBD1 aligns across 7 bases. The CDR3 length is 14 residues. J was trimmed by 10 bases and V by 0 bases; bases with no gene match: 8. The germline V gene has CDR1 LGHNA and CDR2 YNFKEQ. CDR3 in DNA: TGTGCCAGCAGCCAAGATCGCGGGACAGCATACTACACCTTC. It translates to CASSQDRGTAYYTF.

This chain connects TRBV5-1 to TRBJ2-1; D remains unclear. The CDR3 extends over 12 amino acids. Germline V gives CDR1 SGHRS, CDR2 YFSETQ. V lost 0 bases and J 12 bases, leaving 10 bases between the germline ends. CDR3 amino acids: CASSLEDSRQFF. The DNA of the CDR3 is TGCGCCAGCAGCTTGGAAGACTCCCGGCAGTTCTTC.

This clone came up a few times. The gene calls are TRBV19 and TRBJ1-5; no clear D. Looked up from germline, CDR1 is LNHDA and CDR2 is SQIVND (reference sequence). The CDR3 has 14 amino acids. The ends were cut back, 3 bases at V and 6 bases at J, with 12 bases in the middle. The CDR3 reads CASSMKAAGQPQHF. CDR3 DNA sequence: TGTGCCAGTAGTATGAAGGCGGCTGGTCAGCCCCAGCATTTT.

The chain has TRBV7-8 and TRBJ2-3, with 11 bases that match TRBD1. The ends lost 5 bases at V and 4 bases at J; junction bases unmatched: 14. The CDR3 runs 18 residues. Germline assignment: CDR1 SGHVS and CDR2 FQNEAQ. The DNA for the CDR3 is TGTGCCAGCAGCAACACTGTCTATCGGACAGGGGGCCCAGATACGCAGTATTTT. Translating it yields CASSNTVYRTGGPDTQYF.

The rearrangement uses TRBV5-6 and TRBJ2-7, with TRBD2 matching over 13 bases. This CDR3 is built from 15 residues. CDR1 and CDR2 from the germline V gene are SGHDT and YYEEEE. V gave up 1 base and J gave up 4 bases; unmatched junction bases: 2. The CDR3 here is CASSLRLAGGYEQYF. The CDR3 DNA reads as TGTGCCAGCAGCTTGAGACTAGCGGGAGGTTACGAGCAGTACTTC.

The chain has TRBV27 and TRBJ1-6; 11 bases match TRBD1. Germline lookup yields CDR1 MNHEY and CDR2 SMNVEV (reference sequence). The CDR3 extends over 15 amino acids. V was clipped by 6 bases and J by 9 bases; unmatched bases: 7. This chain's CDR3 is CASRRDRGLGSPLHF. In nucleotides, the CDR3 is TGTGCCAGCAGACGGGACAGGGGGTTAGGTTCACCCCTCCACTTT.

A note on this clone: Other DNA sequences in this specimen translate into the identical CDR3. The V gene is TRBV7-2, the J gene TRBJ1-3, with a tentative D call TRBD1 (6 bases). Trimming took 5 bases from V and 0 from J, leaving 11 bases between them. The CDR3 covers 15 residues. Per germline, CDR1 SGHTA and CDR2 FQGNSA. The CDR3 DNA sequence: TGTGCCAGCAGCGCAGACAGGTCCTCTGGAAACACCATATATTTT. This sequence encodes CASSADRSSGNTIYF.

This chain uses TRBV28 with TRBJ1-2; 7 bases agree with TRBD1. This CDR3 contains 16 residues. Per the germline V gene, CDR1 is MDHEN and CDR2 is SYDVKM. The V gene end was trimmed by 6 bases and the J gene end by 2 bases; junction bases not matched to a gene: 12. CDR3: CASSLSPAGGNYGYTF. The CDR3, as DNA: TGTGCCAGCAGCCTCTCCCCCGCAGGGGGGAACTATGGCTACACCTTC.